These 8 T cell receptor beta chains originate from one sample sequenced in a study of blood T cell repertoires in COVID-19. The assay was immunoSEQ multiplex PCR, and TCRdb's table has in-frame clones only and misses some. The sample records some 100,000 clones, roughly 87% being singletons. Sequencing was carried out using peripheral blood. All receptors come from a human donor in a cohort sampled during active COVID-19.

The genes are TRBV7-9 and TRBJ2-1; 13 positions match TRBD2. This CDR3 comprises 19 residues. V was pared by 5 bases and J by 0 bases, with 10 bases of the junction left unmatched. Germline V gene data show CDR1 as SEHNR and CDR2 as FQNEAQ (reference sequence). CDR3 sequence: CASSIKGRTSGSSYNEQFF. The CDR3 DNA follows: TGTGCCAGCAGCATAAAGGGCAGGACTAGCGGGAGCTCCTACAATGAGCAGTTCTTC.

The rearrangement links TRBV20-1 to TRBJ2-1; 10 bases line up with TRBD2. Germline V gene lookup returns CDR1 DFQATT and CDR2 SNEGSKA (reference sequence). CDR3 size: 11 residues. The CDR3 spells CIGAGGPLQFF. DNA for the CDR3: TGCATCGGAGCGGGAGGGCCTCTCCAGTTCTTC.

Here the CDR3 DNA reads TGTGCCAGCTCTCGGGGGGTCTTCTACGAGCAGTACTTC. It translates to CASSRGVFYEQYF. The chain links TRBV6-6 to TRBJ2-7; 7 nucleotides line up with TRBD2. The V and J ends lost 8 bases and 3 bases, in that order; junction bases with no gene match: 7. Germline CDR1 reads MNHNY; CDR2 reads SVGAGI (reference sequence). CDR3 length: 13 residues.

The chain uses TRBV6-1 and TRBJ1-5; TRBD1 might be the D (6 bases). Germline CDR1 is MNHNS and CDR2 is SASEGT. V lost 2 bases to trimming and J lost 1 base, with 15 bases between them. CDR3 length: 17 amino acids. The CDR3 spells CASSESGGKVSNQPQHF. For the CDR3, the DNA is TGTGCCAGCAGTGAAAGCGGGGGCAAGGTGAGCAATCAGCCCCAGCATTTT.

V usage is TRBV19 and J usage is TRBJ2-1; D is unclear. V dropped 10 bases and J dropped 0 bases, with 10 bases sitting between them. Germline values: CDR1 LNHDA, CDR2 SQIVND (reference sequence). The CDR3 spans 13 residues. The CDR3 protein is CAIGARSYNEQFF. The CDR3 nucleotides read TGTGCCATCGGAGCACGCTCCTACAATGAGCAGTTCTTC.

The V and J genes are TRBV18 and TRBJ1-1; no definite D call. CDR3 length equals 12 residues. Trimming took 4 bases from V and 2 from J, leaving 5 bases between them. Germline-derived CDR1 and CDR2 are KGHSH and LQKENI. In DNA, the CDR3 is TGTGCCAGCTCACTTCCAAACACTGAAGCTTTCTTT. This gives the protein CASSLPNTEAFF.

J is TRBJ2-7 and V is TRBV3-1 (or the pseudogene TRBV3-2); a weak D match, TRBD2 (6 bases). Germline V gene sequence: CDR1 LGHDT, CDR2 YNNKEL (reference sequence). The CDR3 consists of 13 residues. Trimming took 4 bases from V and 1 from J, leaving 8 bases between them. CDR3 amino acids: CASSRTTSYEQYF. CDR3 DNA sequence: TGTGCCAGCAGCCGGACTACTTCCTACGAGCAGTACTTC.

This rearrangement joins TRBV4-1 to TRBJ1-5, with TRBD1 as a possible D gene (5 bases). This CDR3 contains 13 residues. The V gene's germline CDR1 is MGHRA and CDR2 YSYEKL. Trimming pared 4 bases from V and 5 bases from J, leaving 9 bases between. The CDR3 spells CASSREGDQPQHF. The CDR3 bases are TGCGCCAGCAGCCGTGAAGGGGATCAGCCCCAGCATTTT.